These 20 T cell receptor beta chains originate from one sample sequenced in a study of OX40 agonist ivuxolimab in advanced cancers. This table comes from immunoSEQ multiplex PCR, and its TCRdb copy is limited to in-frame clones, with some not included. The sample has about 61,000 clones, roughly four fifths seen once. This material consisted of CD4+ or CD8+ T cells sorted from blood, taken in a trial of the OX40 agonist ivuxolimab. The origin of the receptors is an adult with an advanced solid tumor such as melanoma, head and neck, liver or kidney cancer.

The CDR3 is CASSPPTGGGETQYF. CDR3 bases: TGTGCCAGCTCACCACCGACGGGGGGAGGAGAGACCCAGTACTTC. The gene calls are TRBV18 and TRBJ2-5; 7 bases map to TRBD2. The J segment lost 4 bases and the V segment lost 0 bases, leaving 5 bases of the junction unmatched. The CDR3 extends over 15 amino acids. Germline CDR1 KGHSH, CDR2 LQKENI. Complete variable domain (other parts from reference TRBV18 and TRBJ2-5): NAGVMQNPRHLVRRRGQEARLRCSPMKGHSHVYWYRQLPEEGLKFMVYLQKENIIDESGMPKERFSAEFPKEGPSILRIQQVVRGDSAAYFCASSPPTGGGETQYFGPGTRLLVL.

V usage is TRBV5-8 and J usage is TRBJ1-2; weak D call: TRBD1 (5 bases). The V end lost 0 bases, the J end lost 8 bases, and 17 bases lay between the germline ends. Germline CDR1 and CDR2: SGHTS and YDEGEE. The CDR3 is 15 amino acids. The CDR3 DNA reads as TGTGCCAGCAGCTTGGAGGCAGGGATTTATGCGGGCTACACCTTC. Its translation: CASSLEAGIYAGYTF.

This chain uses TRBV30 with TRBJ1-1; weak D call: TRBD1 (6 bases). Per the germline V gene, CDR1 is GTSNPN and CDR2 is SVGIG (reference sequence). The CDR3 spans 13 residues. Trimming stripped 8 bases from V and 4 bases from J, with 17 bases between. CDR3 nucleotide sequence: TGTGCCGCGAGGCGGGGGGCAGGCACTGAAGCTTTCTTT. It specifies CAARRGAGTEAFF.

The chain recombines TRBV29-1 with TRBJ2-2; a possible D gene is TRBD2 (5 bases). V was cut by 4 bases and J by 1 base, with 10 bases left in between. This CDR3 has 14 residues. Per germline, CDR1 SQVTM and CDR2 ANQGSEA. The CDR3 coding sequence is TGCAGCGTTGGGCGCGGGCTGAACACCGGGGAGCTGTTTTTT. It is translated as CSVGRGLNTGELFF.

The chain combines TRBV4-3 with TRBJ1-2, with a tentative D call TRBD1 (5 bases). Germline V CDR1 and CDR2: LGHNA, YSLEER. Trimming stripped 1 base from V and 12 bases from J, with 18 bases between. The CDR3 totals 14 residues. CDR3 sequence reads: CASSQGRMGRVNTF. DNA of the CDR3: TGCGCCAGCAGCCAAGGGAGGATGGGCAGGGTAAACACCTTC.

The V call is TRBV30, the J call TRBJ2-7; D tentatively reads TRBD1 or TRBD2 (5 bases each). The V end was cut by 5 bases, the J end by 4 bases, with 9 bases between. The germline V gene encodes CDR1 GTSNPN and CDR2 SVGIG (reference sequence). This CDR3 has 11 amino acids. CDR3 nucleotides: TGTGCCTGGGGGACCCTTTACGAGCAGTACTTC. Amino acids: CAWGTLYEQYF.

The rearrangement uses TRBV11-2 and TRBJ2-7, with D uncertain. V lost 1 base and J lost 7, with 17 bases in between. Germline CDR1 and CDR2: SGHAT and FQNNGV. This CDR3 is built from 15 residues. CDR3: CASSLAPNLLVEQYF. The CDR3 DNA sequence: TGTGCCAGCAGCTTAGCTCCGAACCTCCTAGTGGAGCAGTACTTC.

This clone was observed a handful of times. The chain couples TRBV18 to TRBJ2-4, with unresolved D. The CDR3 consists of 14 residues. V was shortened by 3 bases and J by 2 bases, with 8 bases between the two germline ends. Germline V gene data show CDR1 as KGHSH and CDR2 as LQKENI. This chain's CDR3 is CASSPAGSKNIQYF. The CDR3 DNA reads TGTGCCAGCTCACCTGCTGGGTCCAAAAACATTCAGTACTTC.

This clone is a singleton in its sample. V and J are TRBV11-2 and TRBJ2-7; D gene unclear. This CDR3 region has 13 residues. CDR1 is SGHAT, CDR2 FQNNGV, per germline. The germline V and J ends were trimmed by 5 bases and 4 bases, with 12 bases remaining between them. The CDR3 here is CASSLRQAYEQYF. The CDR3 coding sequence is TGTGCCAGCAGCCTACGACAAGCATACGAGCAGTACTTC.

The gene calls are TRBV5-6 and TRBJ1-2, with a weak D call TRBD1 (6 bases). Germline CDR1 and CDR2: SGHDT and YYEEEE. This CDR3 region has 15 residues. Between the trimmed V and J ends, which lost 6 bases and 4 bases, there was a span of 19 bases. CDR3 coding DNA: TGTGCCAGCACCACCCCAGCCGGGACAACCTATGGCTACACCTTC. Its translation is CASTTPAGTTYGYTF.

The chain uses TRBV5-6 and TRBJ1-5; D is possibly TRBD1 (5 bases). There are 13 residues in the CDR3. Per germline, CDR1 SGHDT and CDR2 YYEEEE. V lost 4 bases, J lost 9 bases, and 14 bases lay in between. The CDR3 spells CASSLDRQRPQHF. CDR3 DNA: TGTGCCAGCAGCCTAGACCGACAGAGGCCCCAGCATTTT.

Note on this clone: A junction boundary mismatches the germline segment, possibly from a read error. This sequence joins TRBV6-1 and TRBJ2-7; D is possibly TRBD1 (6 bases). The CDR3 length is 13 residues. From germline, CDR1 is MNHNS and CDR2 SASEGT. CDR3 in DNA: TGTGCCAGCAGAGAAGAGTTGGACAGAGAGCAGTACTTC. Encoded protein: CASREELDREQYF.

The rearrangement joins TRBV28 to TRBJ1-5; 12 bases are shared with TRBD1. The CDR3 totals 18 residues. Germline CDR1 and CDR2: MDHEN and SYDVKM. Germline trimming cut 5 bases from V and 1 base from J; bases unmatched to any gene: 9. CDR3 bases: TGTGCCAGCAGTCTTCCCGGGACAGGGGGCATCAGCAATCAGCCCCAGCATTTT. This translates into CASSLPGTGGISNQPQHF. Full variable domain (outside the CDR3, taken from reference TRBV28 and TRBJ1-5): DVKVTQSSRYLVKRTGEKVFLECVQDMDHENMFWYRQDPGLGLRLIYFSYDVKMKEKGDIPEGYSVSREKKERFSLILESASTNQTSMYLCASSLPGTGGISNQPQHFGDGTRLSIL.

This clone was observed once. Additional DNA sequences in this sample encode the identical CDR3. V is TRBV7-3 and J is TRBJ2-5; D is undetermined. Germline V gene data show CDR1 as SGHTA and CDR2 as FQGTGA. This CDR3 is 13 amino acids long. V lost 2 bases and J 5 bases, leaving 9 bases between the germline ends. The CDR3: CASSLGVGETQYF. CDR3 nucleotide sequence: TGTGCCAGCAGCTTAGGTGTGGGTGAGACCCAGTACTTC.

V gene TRBV6-1 combines with J gene TRBJ2-5, with D possibly matching TRBD2 (7 bases). Germline CDR1 reads MNHNS; CDR2 reads SASEGT. The CDR3 loop spans 15 amino acids. V lost 10 bases, J lost 1 base, and 19 bases lay in between. The CDR3 spells CATRGGSSGQETQYF. CDR3 nucleotides: TGTGCCACCAGGGGTGGCTCTAGCGGCCAAGAGACCCAGTACTTC.

The J gene is TRBJ1-2, the V gene TRBV2; 7 positions agree with TRBD1. From germline, CDR1 is SNHLY and CDR2 FYNNEI. V lost 8 bases and J lost 8; bases outside the gene matches: 14. This CDR3 comprises 14 residues. For the CDR3, the DNA is TGTGCCAGCTACAGGGGAGTCGTTTCGTACGGCTACACCTTC. As protein: CASYRGVVSYGYTF.

CDR3 in amino acids: CASSRREEKLFF. As DNA, the CDR3 is TGTGCCAGCAGTCGCCGGGAGGAAAAACTGTTTTTT. This sequence joins TRBV6-6 and TRBJ1-4, with D unclear. Trimming removed 5 bases at V and 8 bases at J, with 9 bases between. Looked up from germline, CDR1 is MNHNY and CDR2 is SVGAGI (reference sequence). CDR3 length: 12 amino acids.

V usage is TRBV7-9 and J usage is TRBJ2-3; D possibly matches TRBD1 or TRBD2 (5 bases each). Per the germline V gene, CDR1 is SEHNR and CDR2 is FQNEAQ (reference sequence). The CDR3 has 14 residues. V lost 6 bases, J lost 2 bases, and 12 bases lay in between. The CDR3 spells CASRLGEITDTQYF. As DNA, the CDR3 is TGTGCCAGCAGGTTGGGGGAGATCACAGATACGCAGTATTTT.

This clone was seen a single time. The chain joins TRBV6-5 to TRBJ2-1; 10 bases align to TRBD1. The V segment lost 5 bases and the J segment 16 bases; nucleotides outside the gene matches: 5. Germline-derived CDR1 and CDR2 are MNHEY and SVGAGI. The CDR3 is 11 residues long. In DNA, the CDR3 is TGTGCCAGCAGTACCGGGACAGGGGCTTTCTTC. Translating it yields CASSTGTGAFF.

Here the CDR3 DNA reads TGTGCCAGCAGTGATGGCCTGCGTTCGATCCAAGAGACCCAGTACTTC. This sequence encodes CASSDGLRSIQETQYF. The chain carries TRBV25-1 and TRBJ2-5; D is ambiguous. CDR1 is MGHDK and CDR2 is SYGVNS in the germline V gene. There are 16 residues in the CDR3. V was trimmed by 3 bases and J by 1 base, leaving 15 bases between them. Full variable domain (remainder filled in from reference TRBV25-1 and TRBJ2-5): EADIYQTPRYLVIGTGKKITLECSQTMGHDKMYWYQQDPGMELHLIHYSYGVNSTEKGDLSSESTVSRIRTEHFPLTLESARPSHTSQYLCASSDGLRSIQETQYFGPGTRLLVL.